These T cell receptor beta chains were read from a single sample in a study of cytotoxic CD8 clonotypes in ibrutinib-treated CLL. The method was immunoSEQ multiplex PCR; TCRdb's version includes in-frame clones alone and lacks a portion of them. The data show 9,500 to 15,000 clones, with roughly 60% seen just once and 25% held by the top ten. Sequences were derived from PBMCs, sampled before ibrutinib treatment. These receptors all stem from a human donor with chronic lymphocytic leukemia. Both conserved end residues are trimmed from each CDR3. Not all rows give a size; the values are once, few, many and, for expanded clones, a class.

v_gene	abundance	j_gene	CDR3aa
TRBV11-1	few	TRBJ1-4	ASSPGGTEKLF
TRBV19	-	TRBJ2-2	ASSYSGVTGELF
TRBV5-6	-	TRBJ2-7	ASSLFRTESNGQY
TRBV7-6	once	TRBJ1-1	ASSLGGSPTEAF
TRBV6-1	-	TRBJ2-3	ASRASSDTQY
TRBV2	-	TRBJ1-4	ASSGGRSNEKLF
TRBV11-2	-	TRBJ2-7	ASSLVVSKGKGEQY
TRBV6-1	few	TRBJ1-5	ASSEAYGGEPQH
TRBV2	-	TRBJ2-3	ASSPPFTDTQY
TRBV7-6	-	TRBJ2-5	ASSWQGGGETQY
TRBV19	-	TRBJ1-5	ASSVLMAGYRQAGQPQH
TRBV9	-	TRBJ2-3	ASSSTKQGARTDTQY
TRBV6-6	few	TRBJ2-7	ASSALAAPYEQY
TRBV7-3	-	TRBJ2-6	ASSSTGLGANVLT
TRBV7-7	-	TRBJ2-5	ASSLAGGGETQY
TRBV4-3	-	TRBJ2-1	ASSPWGGKGEQF
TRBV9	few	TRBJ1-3	ASSVVGDIGNTIY
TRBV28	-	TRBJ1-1	ASSVQGATEAF
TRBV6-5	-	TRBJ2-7	ASSSPGQVVYEQY